These 2 T cell receptor beta chains share one sample of origin, sequenced in a study of regulatory T cells in long-lasting Graves disease. The authors built TCR beta libraries using iRepertoire HTBI primers and Arm-PCR of CDR3 regions. TCRdb recomputed calls from the multiplex PCR reads with MiXCR, one row per CDR3 protein. The sample shows more than 450,000 distinct CDR3 sequences, 16% of them seen only once. Time point specified: newly diagnosed GD, antithyroid drugs for less than 3 months. Preparation of the TCR library used RNA extracted from PBMCs. Another study also made use of these data, one on T cells in Graves' hyperthyroidism and ophthalmopathy.

The sample was peripheral blood mononuclear cells (PBMCs), taken at new diagnosis, from a patient treated with antithyroid drugs. These TCRs come from a man aged 35-49 years with Graves disease.

V is TRBV9 and J is TRBJ2-2; D is uncertain. CDR3 size: 16 residues. Trimming left V 3 bases short and J 7 bases short, with 19 bases between. Germline CDR1 and CDR2: SGDLS and YYNGEE. CDR3 loop: CASSATRTATGGELFF. In nucleotides, the CDR3 is TGTGCCAGCAGCGCAACCCGCACGGCAACGGGCGGGGAGCTGTTTTTT. Full variable domain (rest looked up from reference TRBV9 and TRBJ2-2): DSGVTQTPKHLITATGQRVTLRCSPRSGDLSVYWYQQSLDQGLQFLIQYYNGEERAKGNILERFSAQQFPDLHSELNLSSLELGDSALYFCASSATRTATGGELFFGEGSRLTVL.

This clonotype was observed a few times. This chain links TRBV13 with TRBJ2-1; D unclear. Trimming left V 1 base short and J 8 bases short, with 9 bases between. This CDR3 is built from 13 residues. Germline V gene lookup returns CDR1 PRHDT and CDR2 FYEKMQ (reference sequence). Here the CDR3 reads CASSLVGIHEQFF. CDR3 in DNA: TGTGCCAGCAGCTTAGTCGGAATCCATGAGCAGTTCTTC.